The 14 T cell receptor beta chains reported below all come from one sample, sequenced in a study of blood T cells in healthy people across ages. PCR was performed a second time for 7 to 11 cycles using a sample-barcoded 5' primer and a J-beta primer mix. TCRdb redid the calling of the 5' RACE reads with MiXCR, one entry per CDR3 protein. The sample holds about 780,000 distinct CDR3 sequences, roughly 46% seen once. Material: blood. Source of these receptors: an elderly man in good health.

Concerning this clonotype: A read error may be the cause here, since a much bigger clone is one base away. This chain uses TRBV4-1 with TRBJ2-4; possibly TRBD1 for D (6 bases). V was trimmed by 9 bases and J by 6 bases, leaving 18 bases between them. Looked up from germline, CDR1 is MGHRA and CDR2 is YSYEKL. The CDR3 is made up of 14 amino acids. In DNA, the CDR3 is TGCGCCAGAAACGTGGGGGCAGTGAGAAACATTCAGTACTTC. It specifies CARNVGAVRNIQYF.

The genes are TRBV3-1 and TRBJ2-7; no definite D call. Trimming removed 3 bases at V and 0 bases at J, with 6 bases between. The CDR3 spans 13 residues. Per germline, CDR1 LGHDT and CDR2 YNNKEL (reference sequence). The CDR3 bases are TGTGCCAGCAGCCAGGCTAGCTCCTACGAGCAGTACTTC. Its translation is CASSQASSYEQYF.

In its sample, this clonotype was seen many times. This chain links TRBV29-1 with TRBJ2-7, with D perhaps matching TRBD2 (5 bases). Germline CDR1 reads SQVTM; CDR2 reads ANQGSEA. The CDR3 covers 12 residues. V was cut by 6 bases and J by 6 bases, with 15 bases left in between. CDR3 in DNA: TGCAGCGTGGCCAGGACTGGAGGCGAGCAGTACTTC. Its protein is CSVARTGGEQYF.

The rearrangement uses TRBV18 and TRBJ2-1, with D tentatively TRBD1 or TRBD2 (5 bases each). Per the germline V gene, CDR1 is KGHSH and CDR2 is LQKENI. There are 15 residues in the CDR3. The ends were cut back, 5 bases at V and 9 bases at J, with 20 bases in the middle. In DNA, the CDR3 is TGTGCCAGCTCAGCCGGACGAGGGGAAGAAAGTGAGCAGTTCTTC. Translation: CASSAGRGEESEQFF.

The chain joins TRBV6-1 to TRBJ2-3; 10 bases line up with TRBD2. The CDR3 is made up of 15 amino acids. J lost 2 bases, V lost 5 bases, and 4 bases had no gene match. From germline, CDR1 is MNHNS and CDR2 SASEGT. The CDR3 loop reads CASSRTSGVTDTQYF. CDR3 nucleotides: TGTGCCAGCAGTAGGACTAGCGGAGTCACAGATACGCAGTATTTT.

This clonotype was recorded a few times. V usage is TRBV7-2 and J usage is TRBJ2-2, with TRBD2 matching 13 bases. Germline CDR1 SGHTA, CDR2 FQGNSA. The CDR3 loop spans 18 amino acids. V lost 1 base, J lost 5 bases, and 7 bases stayed unmatched. The CDR3 bases are TGTGCCAGCAGCTTAGAACTAGCGGGAGGGCCCTGGACCGGGGAGCTGTTTTTT. This gives the protein CASSLELAGGPWTGELFF.

The rearrangement joins TRBV27 to TRBJ2-7, with D perhaps matching TRBD2 (6 bases). Germline CDR1 reads MNHEY; CDR2 reads SMNVEV (reference sequence). This CDR3 contains 19 residues. V lost 2 bases to trimming and J lost 0 bases, with 23 bases between them. This chain's CDR3 is CASSLGGSRDPRRSYEQYF. The CDR3 DNA sequence: TGTGCCAGCAGTTTAGGGGGGTCCCGGGATCCTCGACGCTCCTACGAGCAGTACTTC.

In its sample, this clonotype was seen a few times. The chain has TRBV3-1 and TRBJ2-6; D gene unclear. The germline V and J ends were trimmed by 0 bases and 0 bases, with 3 bases remaining between them. Germline V gene data show CDR1 as LGHDT and CDR2 as YNNKEL (reference sequence). The CDR3 sequence is 15 residues long. Here the CDR3 reads CASSQDVSGANVLTF. The CDR3 coding sequence is TGTGCCAGCAGCCAAGATGTCTCTGGGGCCAACGTCCTGACTTTC.

The chain couples TRBV18 to TRBJ2-3, with unresolved D. With 5 bases removed from V and 1 base from J, the gap between germline ends came to 13 bases. The CDR3 contains 15 residues. The germline gives CDR1 KGHSH, CDR2 LQKENI. The CDR3 loop is CASSSIRAGTDTQYF. CDR3 sequence (DNA): TGTGCCAGCTCATCGATTCGGGCAGGCACAGATACGCAGTATTTT.

The chain joins TRBV4-2 to TRBJ2-7; 9 nucleotides align to TRBD1. The CDR3 has 18 amino acids. CDR1 and CDR2 (germline): LGHNA, YNFKEQ. The V gene end was trimmed by 0 bases and the J gene end by 1 base; junction bases not matched to a gene: 10. The CDR3 nucleotides are TGTGCCAGCAGCCAAGATATGAGGGGACAGGGACTATCCTACGAGCAGTACTTC. It yields the protein CASSQDMRGQGLSYEQYF.

V usage is TRBV20-1 and J usage is TRBJ2-3; 11 nucleotides align to TRBD2. The CDR3 is 14 residues long. Germline CDR1 and CDR2: DFQATT and SNEGSKA (reference sequence). Trimming removed 6 bases from V and 3 bases from J; junction bases left unmatched: 5. CDR3 in DNA: TGCAGTGCAACGACTAGCGGGGAAACAGATACGCAGTATTTT. This translates into CSATTSGETDTQYF.

Turning to this clonotype: Compared with germline, one end of the junction differs, possibly owing to a read error. The chain joins TRBV20-1 to TRBJ2-7, with D possibly matching TRBD1 (7 bases). The CDR3 covers 14 residues. Germline lookup yields CDR1 DFQATT and CDR2 SNEGSKA (reference sequence). The CDR3 bases are TGCAGTGCCAGAGGACAGGACTACTCCTACGAGCAGTACTTC. It yields the protein CSARGQDYSYEQYF.

There are a few counts of this clonotype. The CDR3 region is CAISEYVGITDTQYF. In nucleotides, the CDR3 is TGTGCCATCAGTGAGTACGTGGGGATCACAGATACGCAGTATTTT. V and J are TRBV10-3 and TRBJ2-3; no clear D. CDR3 length: 15 residues. Per germline, CDR1 ENHRY and CDR2 SYGVKD. V lost 1 base, J lost 2 bases, and 10 bases lay in between.

The chain uses TRBV3-1 and TRBJ2-1; no definite D call. The V end lost 6 bases, the J end lost 7 bases, and 13 bases lay between the germline ends. CDR3 length equals 13 residues. Per the germline V gene, CDR1 is LGHDT and CDR2 is YNNKEL (reference sequence). The DNA for the CDR3 is TGTGCCAGCAGACCCACAACAGAGAATGAGCAGTTCTTC. It translates to CASRPTTENEQFF.